The 24 T cell receptor beta chains reported below all come from one sample, sequenced in a study of shared clonotypes between healthy human individuals. The table came from immunoSEQ multiplex PCR; TCRdb's copy has only in-frame clones and leaves some out. The sample records approximately 2.5 million clones, about 92% being singletons. Sequencing was carried out using naive CD4+ T cells sorted from blood. Documented subset: CD45RA+ positively selected. Receptors originate from a man between 18 and 29 years old in good health.

The chain employs TRBV2 and TRBJ2-5, with a possible D match to TRBD2 (7 bases). Per the germline V gene, CDR1 is SNHLY and CDR2 is FYNNEI. Between the trimmed V and J ends, which lost 1 base and 4 bases, there was a span of 13 bases. This CDR3 comprises 15 residues. The CDR3 DNA sequence: TGTGCCAGCAGTGAAGGGGGGGCGGGAGTAGAGACCCAGTACTTC. This gives the protein CASSEGGAGVETQYF.

To note about this clone: Distinct nucleotide sequences in the sample also encode this CDR3. The chain has TRBV18 and TRBJ1-1; D is ambiguous. The CDR3 is 12 amino acids. V was trimmed by 3 bases and J by 5 bases, leaving 7 bases between them. In germline, CDR1 is KGHSH, CDR2 LQKENI. CDR3 nucleotides: TGTGCCAGCTCACCCGGGCTGACTGAAGCTTTCTTT. This codes for CASSPGLTEAFF.

The rearrangement uses TRBV6-1 and TRBJ2-2; 11 bases map to TRBD1. The CDR3 covers 16 residues. The V segment lost 4 bases and the J segment 6 bases; nucleotides outside the gene matches: 7. The germline CDR1 and CDR2 sequences are MNHNS and SASEGT. The CDR3: CASSVGQGGWAGELFF. In DNA, the CDR3 is TGTGCCAGCAGTGTGGGACAGGGGGGTTGGGCCGGGGAGCTGTTTTTT.

Remarks on this clone: Within the sample, other DNA sequences also encode this same CDR3. The chain combines TRBV30 with TRBJ2-3; D is perhaps TRBD1 or TRBD2 (5 bases each). V lost 0 bases to trimming and J lost 6 bases, with 10 bases between them. This CDR3 is 13 amino acids long. Germline loops: CDR1 GTSNPN, CDR2 SVGIG (reference sequence). The CDR3 coding sequence is TGTGCCTGGAGTGTACAAGGGACCGATACGCAGTATTTT. As protein: CAWSVQGTDTQYF.

The chain combines TRBV5-8 with TRBJ2-4, with 7 bases fitting TRBD1. CDR1 and CDR2 (germline): SGHTS, YDEGEE. The V and J ends lost 4 bases and 3 bases, in that order; junction bases with no gene match: 7. This CDR3 spans 15 amino acids. The CDR3 DNA follows: TGTGCCAGCAGCCCGAGGACAGGTAGCAAAAACATTCAGTACTTC. Translation gives CASSPRTGSKNIQYF.

This clone is a singleton in its sample. The chain combines TRBV19 with TRBJ2-1; D remains unclear. V shed 7 bases and J shed 0 bases, with 10 bases lying between them. This CDR3 comprises 14 residues. The germline CDR1 and CDR2 sequences are LNHDA and SQIVND (reference sequence). The CDR3 region has the DNA TGTGCCAGTAAAATGGAAAGCTCCTACAATGAGCAGTTCTTC. It specifies CASKMESSYNEQFF.

The genes are TRBV6-1 and TRBJ2-1; 14 bases line up with TRBD2. The V segment lost 3 bases and the J segment 8 bases; nucleotides outside the gene matches: 6. This CDR3 is built from 16 residues. Germline CDR1 reads MNHNS; CDR2 reads SASEGT. CDR3 in amino acids: CASSDRLAGGHYEQFF. The CDR3 DNA follows: TGTGCCAGCAGTGATAGACTAGCGGGAGGGCACTATGAGCAGTTCTTC.

The gene calls are TRBV19 and TRBJ2-5; 13 bases are a match to TRBD2. The V gene end was trimmed by 7 bases and the J gene end by 1 base; junction bases not matched to a gene: 3. The CDR3 spans 15 residues. In germline, CDR1 is LNHDA, CDR2 SQIVND (reference sequence). Here the CDR3 DNA reads TGTGCCAGTAAGGGGACTAGCGGGGCCCAAGAGACCCAGTACTTC. Protein product: CASKGTSGAQETQYF. The entire variable domain, with the rest obtained from reference TRBV19 and TRBJ2-5, is as follows: DGGITQSPKYLFRKEGQNVTLSCEQNLNHDAMYWYRQDPGQGLRLIYYSQIVNDFQKGDIAEGYSVSREKKESFPLTVTSAQKNPTAFYLCASKGTSGAQETQYFGPGTRLLVL.

This clone is a singleton in its sample. The rearrangement joins TRBV4-1 to TRBJ2-3, with D possibly TRBD1 on 6 matching bases. There are 16 residues in the CDR3. Per the germline V gene, CDR1 is MGHRA and CDR2 is YSYEKL. The V end was cut by 1 base, the J end by 6 bases, with 17 bases between. CDR3 amino acids: CASSQGQGPAEDTQYF. The CDR3 DNA is TGCGCCAGCAGCCAAGGGCAGGGGCCGGCAGAGGATACGCAGTATTTT.

The chain carries TRBV2 and TRBJ2-2; 7 bases align to TRBD1. The germline V gene encodes CDR1 SNHLY and CDR2 FYNNEI. Trimming at V came to 8 bases and at J to 6 bases, leaving 12 bases not matched to a gene. The CDR3 length is 15 residues. The CDR3 here is CASRKQGWTPGELFF. The CDR3 nucleotides are TGTGCCAGCCGAAAACAGGGGTGGACCCCCGGGGAGCTGTTTTTT.

The chain couples TRBV7-2 to TRBJ2-4; 13 bases agree with TRBD2. Trimming removed 3 bases from V and 15 bases from J; junction bases left unmatched: 11. Germline V gives CDR1 SGHTA, CDR2 FQGNSA. This CDR3 has 15 residues. In DNA, the CDR3 is TGTGCCAGCAGCTTGGAAACTAGCGGGAGGGCCGTAAGGTACTTC. This sequence encodes CASSLETSGRAVRYF.

The CDR3 DNA follows: TGTGCCAGCAGTTTAAACCTCCCGGGCGAGCAGTACTTC. This codes for CASSLNLPGEQYF. The chain links TRBV28 to TRBJ2-7; the D is unclear. Germline V CDR1 and CDR2: MDHEN, SYDVKM. Trimming pared 2 bases from V and 6 bases from J, leaving 11 bases between. This CDR3 comprises 13 residues.

The chain links TRBV29-1 to TRBJ2-4; D is tentatively TRBD1 or TRBD2 (5 bases each). Trimming pared 7 bases from V and 8 bases from J, leaving 15 bases between. The germline gives CDR1 SQVTM, CDR2 ANQGSEA. The CDR3 extends over 12 amino acids. CDR3 nucleotides: TGCAGCGGCGGGCCGGGCAGGGACATTCAGTACTTC. This sequence encodes CSGGPGRDIQYF.

The rearrangement links TRBV6-5 to TRBJ1-4; D is perhaps TRBD1 (6 bases). Germline CDR1 is MNHEY and CDR2 is SVGAGI. The CDR3 runs to 15 residues. V was cut by 0 bases and J by 7 bases, with 12 bases left in between. CDR3 sequence: CASSYSLGGGEKLFF. The CDR3 nucleotides are TGTGCCAGCAGTTACTCTTTAGGGGGAGGTGAAAAACTGTTTTTT.

This clone was recorded once. The V gene is TRBV5-4, the J gene TRBJ2-5; D is possibly TRBD2 (6 bases). V was cut by 3 bases and J by 5 bases, with 14 bases left in between. The CDR3 is 14 residues long. Germline V gives CDR1 SGHNT, CDR2 YYREEE (reference sequence). The DNA of the CDR3 is TGTGCCAGCAGCTGGGCGGGGAGAGGGGAGACCCAGTACTTC. Residues: CASSWAGRGETQYF. The full variable domain, in which reference TRBV5-4 and TRBJ2-5 provide the parts outside the CDR3, is ETGVTQSPTHLIKTRGQQVTLRCSSQSGHNTVSWYQQALGQGPQFIFQYYREEENGRGNFPPRFSGLQFPNYSSELNVNALELDDSALYLCASSWAGRGETQYFGPGTRLLVL.

The chain joins TRBV2 to TRBJ1-1, with TRBD1 matching 7 bases. The CDR3 is 14 residues long. Per germline, CDR1 SNHLY and CDR2 FYNNEI. Trimming took 3 bases from V and 3 from J; bases not matched to a gene: 4. The DNA for the CDR3 is TGTGCCAGCAGTGACCTGGGACAGCACACTGAAGCTTTCTTT. Residues: CASSDLGQHTEAFF. The entire variable domain, with the rest obtained from reference TRBV2 and TRBJ1-1, is as follows: EPEVTQTPSHQVTQMGQEVILRCVPISNHLYFYWYRQILGQKVEFLVSFYNNEISEKSEIFDDQFSVERPDGSNFTLKIRSTKLEDSAMYFCASSDLGQHTEAFFGQGTRLTVV.

The chain uses TRBV4-1 and TRBJ2-5; D call uncertain. Germline values: CDR1 MGHRA, CDR2 YSYEKL. V lost 4 bases and J lost 2, with 14 bases in between. CDR3 length equals 15 residues. CDR3 residues: CASSLGLNPQETQYF. CDR3 in DNA: TGCGCCAGCAGCCTGGGCCTTAACCCACAAGAGACCCAGTACTTC.

CDR3 bases: TGTGCCAGCAGCGTAGCCCAGACTAGCGGGGCCTACGAGCAGTACTTC. It yields the protein CASSVAQTSGAYEQYF. The J gene is TRBJ2-7, the V gene TRBV9; TRBD2 agrees at 11 bases. The CDR3 consists of 16 residues. Germline V gene data show CDR1 as SGDLS and CDR2 as YYNGEE. J gave up 2 bases and V 0 bases, and 4 bases lay outside the gene matches.

The chain links TRBV11-2 to TRBJ2-7; D remains ambiguous. CDR1 and CDR2 from the germline V gene are SGHAT and FQNNGV. V was cut by 0 bases and J by 6 bases, with 3 bases left in between. The CDR3 covers 11 residues. CDR3 region: CASSLESEQYF. As DNA, the CDR3 is TGTGCCAGCAGCTTAGAGTCCGAGCAGTACTTC.

V gene TRBV7-2 combines with J gene TRBJ2-5; TRBD2 might be the D (6 bases). The CDR3 has 15 residues. CDR1 SGHTA and CDR2 FQGNSA come from the germline V gene. V gave up 0 bases and J gave up 5 bases, with 13 bases separating them. The CDR3 reads CASSLAGLVGETQYF. The CDR3 nucleotides are TGTGCCAGCAGCTTAGCGGGACTTGTGGGGGAGACCCAGTACTTC.

This chain joins TRBV6-5 and TRBJ1-6, with 11 bases identical to TRBD1. From germline, CDR1 is MNHEY and CDR2 SVGAGI. The V gene end was trimmed by 4 bases and the J gene end by 5 bases; junction bases not matched to a gene: 4. CDR3 size: 16 residues. In DNA, the CDR3 is TGTGCCAGCAGTTCTCGGACAGGGGGCAATAATTCACCCCTCCACTTT. Amino acid sequence: CASSSRTGGNNSPLHF.

This clone was counted a few times. The chain has TRBV7-9 and TRBJ1-6; 9 positions match TRBD1. CDR1 and CDR2 from the germline V gene are SEHNR and FQNEAQ (reference sequence). The ends lost 0 bases at V and 9 bases at J; junction bases unmatched: 6. The CDR3 is 16 amino acids. CDR3 residues: CASSLAQTGGGSPLHF. DNA for the CDR3: TGTGCCAGCAGCTTAGCCCAGACAGGGGGAGGTTCACCCCTCCACTTT.

As concerns this clone: This specimen includes other DNA sequences encoding the same CDR3. This chain joins TRBV28 and TRBJ2-7, with 9 nucleotides matching TRBD1. This CDR3 is built from 14 residues. Losses at the gene ends were 4 bases for V and 4 bases for J; bases not matched to a gene: 5. Per germline, CDR1 MDHEN and CDR2 SYDVKM. The CDR3 DNA reads TGTGCCAGCAGTTACCGGGACAGGGATTACGAGCAGTACTTC. Translating gives CASSYRDRDYEQYF.

V gene TRBV5-3 combines with J gene TRBJ1-3; TRBD1 agrees at 12 bases. TRBV5-3 carries the ORF label, with uncertain function. After removal of 0 bases from V and 4 bases from J, the junction contained 5 bases not matched to a gene. This CDR3 contains 17 residues. CDR3 sequence: CARSLAGTGGPGNTIYF. CDR3 DNA: TGTGCCAGAAGCTTGGCCGGGACAGGGGGCCCAGGAAACACCATATATTTT.